A single sample gave rise to the 6 T cell receptor beta chains below, sequenced in a study of graft-versus-host responses after intestinal transplantation. Data came from immunoSEQ multiplex PCR; TCRdb stores just in-frame clones and leaves some out. This sample has 150,000 or so clones; about nine tenths occur once, and the top ten carry roughly 0.19%. Their antigens remain unidentified. The sequences come from unstimulated CD4+ T cells sorted from spleen or lymph node cells, collected before intestinal transplant. The receptors here all came from a human donor who received an intestinal transplant.

The chain recombines TRBV4-1 with TRBJ2-7; D is unresolved. There are 15 residues in the CDR3. CDR1 and CDR2 (germline): MGHRA, YSYEKL. Trimming removed 0 bases at V and 5 bases at J, with 14 bases between. The DNA of the CDR3 is TGCGCCAGCAGCCAAGAATTGCCAGCCTTCCACGAGCAGTACTTC. This codes for CASSQELPAFHEQYF.

The rearrangement joins TRBV6-1 to TRBJ2-7, with 7 bases matching TRBD2. J was trimmed by 3 bases and V by 0 bases; bases with no gene match: 20. The germline V gene has CDR1 MNHNS and CDR2 SASEGT. The CDR3 is 20 amino acids. Here the CDR3 reads CASSEARGREWERIFYEQYF. Here the CDR3 DNA reads TGTGCCAGCAGTGAAGCGCGTGGGAGGGAGTGGGAGCGGATCTTCTACGAGCAGTACTTC.

V usage is TRBV9 and J usage is TRBJ2-2, with TRBD1 matching over 8 bases. The CDR3 runs to 20 residues. CDR1 is SGDLS and CDR2 is YYNGEE in the germline V gene. Trimming cost V 3 bases and J 5 bases; bases outside gene matches: 21. For the CDR3, the DNA is TGTGCCAGCAGCGCGAGGACAGGGTTCAGCGGTAATGCCCGAACCGGGGAGCTGTTTTTT. This gives the protein CASSARTGFSGNARTGELFF.

The V call is TRBV5-1, the J call TRBJ2-1; D gene ambiguous. Germline V CDR1 and CDR2: SGHRS, YFSETQ. The CDR3 is 17 amino acids. V was pared by 4 bases and J by 5 bases, with 22 bases between. The CDR3: CASSAIAGLSSNNEQFF. Written as DNA, the CDR3 is TGCGCCAGCAGCGCTATCGCTGGGCTCAGCTCGAACAATGAGCAGTTCTTC.

The chain recombines TRBV5-1 with TRBJ2-6, with D tentatively TRBD2 (5 bases). Trimming removed 3 bases from V and 1 base from J, with 11 bases in between. Per germline, CDR1 SGHRS and CDR2 YFSETQ. CDR3 size: 16 residues. In DNA form, the CDR3 reads TGCGCCAGCAGCTCCCTCGAGGGTTCTGGGGCCAACGTCCTGACTTTC. This encodes CASSSLEGSGANVLTF.

The rearrangement joins TRBV11-2 to TRBJ2-7; the match to TRBD2 covers 7 bases. The CDR3 is 14 amino acids. CDR1 is SGHAT and CDR2 is FQNNGV in the germline V gene. With 5 bases clipped from V and 3 bases from J, the junction kept 7 bases outside the gene matches. CDR3 in DNA: TGTGCCAGCAGCAAACGGGACTACTACTACGAGCAGTACTTC. It yields the protein CASSKRDYYYEQYF.